This T cell receptor (beta chain) derives from a study of beta chain features in type 1 diabetes. Findings and limits, study-wide: Researchers report that Type 1 diabetes patients had moderately but significantly shorter TCRB CDR3s across all four CD4+ subsets.

This CDR3 contains 14 residues. Germline V gene lookup returns CDR1 SGHNT and CDR2 YYREEE (reference sequence). Trimming removed 6 bases at V and 5 bases at J, with 16 bases between. Purity (above 95%) was reached by all sorted populations. On this clone: Its matching antigen is unknown.

Every isolated RNA sample was fully reverse transcribed, so sequencing captured expressed TCRB transcripts. Sequencing used immunoSEQ multiplex PCR; TCRdb keeps in-frame clones, though not all of them. This table holds roughly 700,000 clones, around an eighth found once. The rearrangement uses TRBV5-4 and TRBJ2-3; TRBD1 or TRBD2 may be the D gene (6 bases each). Sequences were obtained from naive CD4+ T cells from blood. This clonotype was obtained from a man younger than 35 with type 1 diabetes. CDR3 loop: CASTITGAGDTQYF. The CDR3 nucleotides read TGTGCCAGCACTATAACGGGGGCAGGAGATACGCAGTATTTT.